A selection of T cell receptor beta chains follows, all from one sample in a study of cytomegalovirus exposure and HLA in healthy donors. Data came from immunoSEQ multiplex PCR; TCRdb stores just in-frame clones and leaves some out. The sample holds 150,000 or so clones, roughly 74% seen once. Sample: PBMCs. These receptors originate from a man aged 18 to 29 in good health and CMV-seronegative. The CDR3 runs from the conserved cysteine through the conserved F or W. A D gene is named only where the DNA matches it firmly. The size of a clone is reported for some rows only, either as once, few or many, or as a class for expanded clones.

V gene	clone size	J gene	D gene	CDR3 protein	CDR3 DNA
TRBV5-6	once	TRBJ2-3	-	CASSLAYRTMGTDTRYF	TGTGCCAGCAGCTTGGCCTATAGAACAATGGGCACAGATACGCGGTATTTT
TRBV5-6	few	TRBJ1-2	-	CASSLGRRGGYTF	TGTGCCAGCAGCTTGGGGAGGAGGGGTGGCTACACCTTC
TRBV18	-	TRBJ1-5	-	CASSPERAPQPQHF	TGTGCCAGCTCACCAGAGAGGGCCCCCCAGCCCCAGCATTTT
TRBV4-1	-	TRBJ1-6	-	CASSQVRARPGDSPLHF	TGCGCCAGCAGCCAAGTTCGTGCCCGCCCAGGGGATTCACCCCTCCACTTT
TRBV6-6	-	TRBJ1-2	-	CASSYSLYYGYTF	TGTGCCAGCAGCTATTCCCTTTACTATGGCTACACCTTC
TRBV7-9	-	TRBJ2-2	TRBD1	CASSRGQTNTGELFF	TGTGCCAGCAGCCGGGGACAGACGAACACCGGGGAGCTGTTTTTT
TRBV10-3	-	TRBJ2-7	TRBD2	CAISEGGGLPYEQYF	TGTGCCATCAGTGAGGGCGGGGGGCTCCCCTACGAGCAGTACTTC
TRBV10-3	once	TRBJ2-7	TRBD2	CAISDPGLDYEQYF	TGTGCCATCAGTGACCCGGGACTAGATTACGAGCAGTACTTC
TRBV5-1	-	TRBJ2-6	-	CASSPEPGPGANVLTF	TGCGCCAGCAGCCCCGAGCCAGGGCCGGGGGCCAACGTCCTGACTTTC
TRBV7-9	-	TRBJ2-7	TRBD1	CASSPTGTVLSYEQYF	TGTGCCAGCAGCCCGACCGGGACAGTTCTCTCCTACGAGCAGTACTTC
TRBV11-2	-	TRBJ1-2	-	CASSRPTANYGYTF	TGTGCCAGCAGCCGACCGACAGCTAACTATGGCTACACCTTC
TRBV19	-	TRBJ1-3	TRBD1	CASNRGSSSGNTIYF	TGTGCCAGTAACAGGGGCTCATCCTCTGGAAACACCATATATTTT
TRBV21-1	few	TRBJ2-5	-	CASSKVGLAGGEETQYF	TGTGCCAGCAGCAAAGTAGGGCTAGCGGGGGGCGAAGAGACCCAGTACTTC
TRBV4-1	-	TRBJ2-1	TRBD2	CASSQASGGALLNEQFF	TGCGCCAGCAGCCAGGCTAGCGGGGGGGCCCTCCTCAATGAGCAGTTCTTC
TRBV27	-	TRBJ2-3	-	CASRYSGFGTQYF	TGTGCCAGCAGATATAGCGGTTTCGGTACGCAGTATTTT
TRBV30	-	TRBJ2-1	TRBD2	CACPVAGALLEQFF	TGTGCCTGTCCAGTAGCGGGGGCCCTGCTCGAGCAGTTCTTC
TRBV11-2	-	TRBJ1-2	-	CASSSLKGGDGYGYTF	TGTGCCAGCAGCTCCCTCAAGGGGGGGGACGGCTATGGCTACACCTTC
TRBV4-3	few	TRBJ1-4	-	CASSPKEDRLNEKLFF	TGCGCCAGCAGCCCCAAAGAGGACAGATTGAATGAAAAACTGTTTTTT
TRBV10-3	-	TRBJ1-6	-	CAISETPGANSPLHF	TGTGCCATCAGTGAAACACCGGGAGCGAATTCACCCCTCCACTTT
TRBV6-6	-	TRBJ2-7	-	CASTQPGSEQYF	TGTGCCAGCACCCAGCCGGGGAGCGAGCAGTACTTC
TRBV4-1	few	TRBJ2-2	TRBD1	CASTRDSGTGELFF	TGCGCCAGCACCCGGGACAGTGGCACCGGGGAGCTGTTTTTT
TRBV19	once	TRBJ1-2	TRBD1	CASSSGQGRSDTF	TGTGCCAGTAGTTCCGGACAGGGCCGCTCGGACACCTTC
TRBV10-1	-	TRBJ2-4	-	CASNGQGGSVKNSQYF	TGCGCCAGCAATGGGCAGGGGGGCTCGGTCAAAAACAGTCAGTACTTC
TRBV29-1	-	TRBJ1-3	TRBD1	CSVTGTGLPYFSGNTIYF	TGCAGCGTCACCGGGACAGGGTTGCCCTACTTCTCTGGAAACACCATATATTTT
TRBV5-1	-	TRBJ1-4	TRBD1	CASSGGQTNEKLFF	TGCGCCAGCAGCGGGGGACAGACTAATGAAAAACTGTTTTTT
TRBV18	-	TRBJ1-1	-	CASSLASDTEAFF	TGTGCCAGCTCCCTGGCAAGTGACACTGAAGCTTTCTTT
TRBV27	-	TRBJ2-3	TRBD2	CASSLTPTSWVSTDTQYF	TGTGCCAGCAGTTTAACACCGACTAGCTGGGTTAGTACAGATACGCAGTATTTT
TRBV15	-	TRBJ1-5	-	CATSRVYGVISNQPQHF	TGTGCCACCAGCAGAGTTTACGGGGTTATTAGCAATCAGCCCCAGCATTTT
TRBV25-1	-	TRBJ2-1	-	CASSDRGLLNNEQFF	TGTGCCAGCAGTGACAGGGGCCTCCTCAACAATGAGCAGTTCTTC
TRBV2	-	TRBJ1-5	-	CASSDTGRQPQHF	TGTGCCAGCAGTGATACAGGTCGGCAGCCCCAGCATTTT
TRBV7-9	-	TRBJ2-5	TRBD2	CASSLGGGYQETQYF	TGTGCCAGCAGCTTAGGCGGGGGGTACCAAGAGACCCAGTACTTC
TRBV6-6	-	TRBJ2-5	-	CASSYGGYQETQYF	TGTGCCAGCAGTTATGGGGGCTACCAAGAGACCCAGTACTTC